Shown below are 23 T cell receptor beta chains from a single sample sequenced in a study of T cell responses to AZD1222 COVID-19 vaccine. This table comes from immunoSEQ multiplex PCR, and its TCRdb copy is limited to in-frame clones, with some not included. The table records tens of thousands of clones, roughly 87% of them present only once. This material consisted of peripheral blood, taken on day 0 of AZD1222 vaccination. All receptors come from an adult in good health.

This chain's CDR3 is CASSFRGGMNTEAFF. As DNA, the CDR3 is TGTGCCAGCAGCTTTCGTGGCGGGATGAACACTGAAGCTTTCTTT. The V call is TRBV11-3, the J call TRBJ1-1; D is undetermined. The CDR3 has 15 amino acids. Trimming shortened V by 3 bases and J by 0 bases, and 11 bases separated the two germline ends. The germline CDR1 and CDR2 sequences are SGHNT and YENEEA.

This clone was recorded a few times. The rearrangement links TRBV4-3 to TRBJ1-5; D call uncertain. Germline V CDR1 and CDR2: LGHNA, YSLEER. The CDR3 has 15 amino acids. Trimming cost V 0 bases and J 9 bases, with 15 bases left between them. Here the CDR3 DNA reads TGCGCCAGCAGCCAAGATTATTCCCCGAAGCGGCCCCAGCATTTT. Protein: CASSQDYSPKRPQHF.

V usage is TRBV2 and J usage is TRBJ2-7; 11 positions match TRBD2. V lost 8 bases to trimming and J lost 4 bases; unmatched junction nucleotides: 7. Per germline, CDR1 SNHLY and CDR2 FYNNEI. This CDR3 spans 14 amino acids. In DNA form, the CDR3 reads TGTGCCAGCGGCACTAGCGGGAGACCTTACGAGCAGTACTTC. Translation: CASGTSGRPYEQYF.

V is TRBV5-1 and J is TRBJ2-3; no clear D. Germline CDR1 and CDR2: SGHRS and YFSETQ. Trimming left V 0 bases short and J 2 bases short, with 16 bases between. There are 17 residues in the CDR3. For the CDR3, the DNA is TGCGCCAGCAGCTTGGTTTCGGCCTACCCTTTCACAGATACGCAGTATTTT. Protein sequence: CASSLVSAYPFTDTQYF.

This clone has just a few counts. Other DNA sequences from this sample encode an identical CDR3 as well. This chain joins TRBV30 and TRBJ1-1; unclear D gene. CDR3 length equals 11 residues. V gave up 4 bases and J gave up 0 bases, with 3 bases separating them. Germline lookup yields CDR1 GTSNPN and CDR2 SVGIG (reference sequence). CDR3 nucleotides: TGTGCCTGGATTCTGAACACTGAAGCTTTCTTT. Protein sequence: CAWILNTEAFF. The full variable domain, rest sourced from reference TRBV30 and TRBJ1-1, is SQTIHQWPATLVQPVGSPLSLECTVEGTSNPNLYWYRQAAGRGLQLLFYSVGIGQISSEVPQNLSASRPQDRQFILSSKKLLLSDSGFYLCAWILNTEAFFGQGTRLTVV.

The chain joins TRBV6-2 or TRBV6-3 to TRBJ2-1; the D gene is possibly TRBD1 (6 bases). V was shortened by 6 bases and J by 1 base, with 28 bases between the two germline ends. CDR1 is MNHEY, CDR2 SVGEGT, per germline. The length of the CDR3 is 20 residues. CDR3 loop: CASSSFVPYRALKSYNEQFF. DNA of the CDR3: TGTGCCAGCAGCTCATTCGTGCCCTACAGGGCCCTAAAATCCTACAATGAGCAGTTCTTC.

This clone has only one observation. The CDR3 spells CASSEGDGGSGYTF. For the CDR3, the DNA is TGTGCCAGCAGTGAAGGGGATGGAGGGTCAGGCTACACCTTC. The chain links TRBV6-1 to TRBJ1-2; the D is unclear. Per germline, CDR1 MNHNS and CDR2 SASEGT. This CDR3 spans 14 amino acids. With 1 base removed from V and 8 bases from J, the gap between germline ends came to 14 bases.

The chain carries TRBV27 and TRBJ1-5; the D gene is possibly TRBD1 (6 bases). The CDR3 sequence is 17 residues long. Trimming left V 2 bases short and J 6 bases short, with 20 bases between. Germline loops: CDR1 MNHEY, CDR2 SMNVEV (reference sequence). CDR3 in amino acids: CASSLALNGGLGQPQHF. The CDR3 nucleotides read TGTGCCAGCAGTTTAGCACTGAATGGGGGGCTAGGTCAGCCCCAGCATTTT.

The V gene is TRBV7-9, the J gene TRBJ2-5, with D hard to call. The V gene's germline CDR1 is SEHNR and CDR2 FQNEAQ (reference sequence). This CDR3 has 11 amino acids. V was clipped by 5 bases and J by 5 bases, with 6 bases between them. The CDR3 loop is CASSRGETQYF. The CDR3 DNA reads as TGTGCCAGCAGCCGTGGGGAGACCCAGTACTTC.

As DNA, the CDR3 is TGCGCCAGCATCAAGAGGCGGTTGGATCAGCCCCAGCATTTT. This gives the protein CASIKRRLDQPQHF. The genes are TRBV23-1 and TRBJ1-5; D remains unclear. TRBV23-1 is noted as an ORF with a role that remains uncertain. The germline V and J ends were trimmed by 7 bases and 5 bases, with 15 bases remaining between them. The CDR3 runs 14 residues.

This chain links TRBV30 with TRBJ1-2, with D unclear. V lost 5 bases to trimming and J lost 4 bases, with 17 bases between them. This CDR3 contains 14 residues. Looked up from germline, CDR1 is GTSNPN and CDR2 is SVGIG (reference sequence). CDR3 residues: CAWSSDAGPYGYTF. In DNA form, the CDR3 reads TGTGCCTGGTCCTCCGACGCAGGCCCCTATGGCTACACCTTC.

The count of this clone is one. The genes are TRBV3-1 (or the pseudogene TRBV3-2) and TRBJ2-7; maybe TRBD2 (6 bases). This CDR3 comprises 15 residues. Germline V lookup: CDR1 LGHDT, CDR2 YNNKEL (reference sequence). Trimming shortened V by 4 bases and J by 3 bases, and 16 bases separated the two germline ends. This CDR3 is CASSPLRGSGYEQYF. The CDR3 DNA sequence: TGTGCCAGCAGCCCCCTTAGGGGTAGCGGCTACGAGCAGTACTTC.

V usage is TRBV11-2 and J usage is TRBJ2-6; 7 nucleotides align to TRBD1. Looked up from germline, CDR1 is SGHAT and CDR2 is FQNNGV. CDR3 size: 17 residues. V gave up 2 bases and J gave up 0 bases; unmatched junction bases: 4. The CDR3: CASSLRDSISGANVLTF. In DNA form, the CDR3 reads TGTGCCAGCAGCTTACGGGACAGTATCTCTGGGGCCAACGTCCTGACTTTC.

The chain combines TRBV4-3 with TRBJ2-2, with D possibly TRBD1 on 5 matching bases. Germline V CDR1 and CDR2: LGHNA, YSLEER. This CDR3 has 14 residues. V was cut by 4 bases and J by 4 bases, with 10 bases left in between. Here the CDR3 DNA reads TGCGCCAGCAGCCTCCTCGACAGCACCGGGGAGCTGTTTTTT. Translated, it gives CASSLLDSTGELFF.

This clone was seen a handful of times. This chain connects TRBV10-3 to TRBJ1-1, with D perhaps matching TRBD1 (5 bases). Germline CDR1 ENHRY, CDR2 SYGVKD. V was cut by 4 bases and J by 0 bases, with 15 bases left in between. The CDR3 has 16 amino acids. The CDR3 bases are TGTGCCATCAGTGGGGGAACCGGGGCGTTGAACACTGAAGCTTTCTTT. Residues: CAISGGTGALNTEAFF.

This clone has a single count. V is TRBV29-1 and J is TRBJ2-3, with D unclear. The ends were cut back, 4 bases at V and 2 bases at J, with 10 bases in the middle. This CDR3 region has 13 residues. Germline CDR1 reads SQVTM; CDR2 reads ANQGSEA. The CDR3 reads CSVAGGTTDTQYF. In nucleotides, the CDR3 is TGCAGCGTTGCGGGCGGAACCACAGATACGCAGTATTTT.

This clone came up a few times. This chain joins TRBV18 and TRBJ2-1; unclear D gene. This CDR3 is 13 amino acids long. V was pared by 3 bases and J by 4 bases, with 7 bases between. Germline V gene data show CDR1 as KGHSH and CDR2 as LQKENI. CDR3: CASSPDGYNEQFF. The CDR3 DNA sequence: TGTGCCAGCTCACCCGACGGATACAATGAGCAGTTCTTC.

This clone was seen just once. This chain uses TRBV4-1 with TRBJ2-7; tentatively, D is TRBD1 (6 bases). Trimming cost V 4 bases and J 2 bases, with 15 bases left between them. The CDR3 has 15 amino acids. Germline V gives CDR1 MGHRA, CDR2 YSYEKL. In DNA form, the CDR3 reads TGCGCCAGCAGCCTAAAGAGGGACACCCCCTACGAGCAGTACTTC. This gives the protein CASSLKRDTPYEQYF.

The gene calls are TRBV6-5 and TRBJ2-1; 8 bases line up with TRBD1. CDR1 and CDR2 (germline): MNHEY, SVGAGI. J gave up 1 base and V 6 bases, and 5 bases lay outside the gene matches. This CDR3 comprises 15 residues. The CDR3 reads CASRAGTGSYNEQFF. The CDR3 coding sequence is TGTGCCAGCAGGGCCGGGACAGGTTCCTACAATGAGCAGTTCTTC.

The V call is TRBV5-1, the J call TRBJ1-2; a possible D gene is TRBD1 (5 bases). Germline CDR1 SGHRS, CDR2 YFSETQ. The CDR3 length is 13 residues. V was pared by 6 bases and J by 6 bases, with 15 bases between. CDR3 sequence (DNA): TGCGCCAGCACGGCGGCTTGGGGGGATGGCTACACCTTC. Translated: CASTAAWGDGYTF.

This chain links TRBV9 with TRBJ2-3, with unresolved D. Germline CDR1 reads SGDLS; CDR2 reads YYNGEE. The V end was cut by 2 bases, the J end by 4 bases, with 11 bases between. The CDR3 runs 14 residues. CDR3 loop: CASSVSQVPDTQYF. CDR3 DNA: TGTGCCAGCAGCGTCAGCCAGGTGCCAGATACGCAGTATTTT.

The chain uses TRBV5-8 and TRBJ2-5; weak D call: TRBD2 (6 bases). The V end lost 4 bases, the J end lost 1 base, and 11 bases lay between the germline ends. Looked up from germline, CDR1 is SGHTS and CDR2 is YDEGEE. The CDR3 length is 14 residues. The CDR3, as DNA: TGTGCCAGCAGCATCCGGAGGGGCCAAGAGACCCAGTACTTC. Translated, it gives CASSIRRGQETQYF.

The CDR3 loop reads CASRSIVNTEAFF. In DNA, the CDR3 is TGTGCCAGCAGATCCATAGTAAACACTGAAGCTTTCTTT. The rearrangement joins TRBV6-5 to TRBJ1-1; no firm D call. Per the germline V gene, CDR1 is MNHEY and CDR2 is SVGAGI. V was trimmed by 6 bases and J by 2 bases, leaving 10 bases between them. The CDR3 contains 13 residues.